This T cell receptor (beta chain) was observed in a study of T cell changes during pregnancy in multiple sclerosis. Germline V gene lookup returns CDR1 GTSNPN and CDR2 SVGIG (reference sequence). This CDR3 spans 14 amino acids. The germline V and J ends were trimmed by 3 bases and 4 bases, with 13 bases remaining between them. The repertoire was sequenced with immunoSEQ multiplex PCR; TCRdb's copy has only in-frame clones and lacks some. The table lists about 68,000 clones, more than 85% of them singletons. Sequenced here: peripheral blood, sampled in the first trimester of pregnancy. The origin of this receptor is a female donor with multiple sclerosis, enrolled in a pregnancy study. V usage is TRBV30 and J usage is TRBJ2-1; maybe TRBD2 (5 bases). The DNA of the CDR3 is TGTGCCTGGAGGAACGGAGGAGCATACAATGAGCAGTTCTTC. Translated: CAWRNGGAYNEQFF.